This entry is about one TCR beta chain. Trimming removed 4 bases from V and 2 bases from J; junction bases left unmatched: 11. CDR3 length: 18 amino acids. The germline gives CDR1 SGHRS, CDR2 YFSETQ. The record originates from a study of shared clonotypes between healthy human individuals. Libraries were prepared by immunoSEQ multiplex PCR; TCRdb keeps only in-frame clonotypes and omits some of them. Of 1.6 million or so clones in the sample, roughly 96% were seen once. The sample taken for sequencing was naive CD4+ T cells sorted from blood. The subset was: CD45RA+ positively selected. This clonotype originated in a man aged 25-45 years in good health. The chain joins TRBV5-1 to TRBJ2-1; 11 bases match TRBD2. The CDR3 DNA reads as TGCGCCAGCAGCCAACGGCTAGCGGGAGGATCAGCCTACAATGAGCAGTTCTTC. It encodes CASSQRLAGGSAYNEQFF.